These 11 T cell receptor beta chains originate from one sample sequenced in a study of cytomegalovirus exposure and HLA in healthy donors. Researchers ran the PCR with 60 Vbeta and 13 Jbeta primers. The table came from immunoSEQ multiplex PCR; TCRdb's copy has only in-frame clones and leaves some out. This sample carries about 140,000 clones, about three quarters of them seen once, and the ten largest clones take approximately 7%. Material: PBMCs. These receptors all come from a middle-aged man in good health and CMV-seropositive.

J is TRBJ2-7 and V is TRBV4-1; TRBD1 might be the D (6 bases). The germline CDR1 and CDR2 sequences are MGHRA and YSYEKL. This CDR3 spans 14 amino acids. Trimming shortened V by 2 bases and J by 1 base, and 9 bases separated the two germline ends. Here the CDR3 DNA reads TGCGCCAGCAGCCAACGAACAGGGTCCTACGAGCAGTACTTC. Its protein is CASSQRTGSYEQYF.

V and J are TRBV5-6 and TRBJ1-4; 8 bases map to TRBD1. This CDR3 comprises 15 residues. The germline V gene encodes CDR1 SGHDT and CDR2 YYEEEE. Unmatched junction bases numbered 5, after V lost 4 bases and J lost 3 bases. The CDR3 region is CASSRLGQANEKLFF. The CDR3 DNA reads TGTGCCAGCAGCCGTCTGGGACAGGCTAATGAAAAACTGTTTTTT.

The chain combines TRBV19 with TRBJ2-7; TRBD2 aligns across 12 bases. Trimming at V came to 5 bases and at J to 5 bases, leaving 4 bases not matched to a gene. CDR1 is LNHDA, CDR2 SQIVND, per germline (reference sequence). This CDR3 contains 14 residues. CDR3 in amino acids: CASSWTSGKHEQYF. The CDR3 DNA sequence: TGTGCCAGTAGTTGGACTAGCGGGAAGCACGAGCAGTACTTC.

V and J are TRBV5-6 and TRBJ1-6; D gene ambiguous. V lost 5 bases and J 7 bases, leaving 13 bases between the germline ends. In germline, CDR1 is SGHDT, CDR2 YYEEEE. The CDR3 totals 14 residues. The chain's CDR3 is CASREEPGNSPLHF. For the CDR3, the DNA is TGTGCCAGCAGAGAGGAACCTGGAAATTCACCCCTCCACTTT.

The chain couples TRBV29-1 to TRBJ2-7; D remains ambiguous. V lost 3 bases to trimming and J lost 0 bases, with 3 bases between them. The CDR3 has 11 residues. Germline V gene lookup returns CDR1 SQVTM and CDR2 ANQGSEA. The CDR3 DNA reads as TGCAGCGTTGACTACTCCTACGAGCAGTACTTC. It codes for CSVDYSYEQYF.

The V gene is TRBV19, the J gene TRBJ2-7; 10 bases are shared with TRBD1. The CDR3 contains 14 residues. J lost 3 bases, V lost 7 bases, and 6 bases had no gene match. CDR1 and CDR2 (germline): LNHDA, SQIVND (reference sequence). CDR3 region: CASTPTGGFYEQYF. In nucleotides, the CDR3 is TGTGCCAGTACCCCGACAGGGGGCTTCTACGAGCAGTACTTC.

Notes on this clone: A much larger clone differs from this one at a single base, so this may be a read error. The genes are TRBV6-1 and TRBJ2-6; perhaps TRBD2 as D (5 bases). From germline, CDR1 is MNHNS and CDR2 SASEGT. CDR3 length: 16 residues. DNA of the CDR3: TGTGCCAGCAGTGAACACCGAGGGTCTGGGGTCAACGTCCTGACTTTC. Translated, it gives CASSEHRGSGVNVLTF.

V is TRBV4-3 and J is TRBJ2-1; 8 bases line up with TRBD2. The CDR3 length is 17 residues. The V gene end was trimmed by 0 bases and the J gene end by 3 bases; junction bases not matched to a gene: 7. Germline CDR1 is LGHNA and CDR2 is YSLEER. The CDR3 is CASSQDWGGGFYNEQFF. CDR3 in DNA: TGCGCCAGCAGCCAAGATTGGGGCGGGGGGTTCTACAATGAGCAGTTCTTC.

The genes are TRBV7-2 and TRBJ1-4; 7 bases agree with TRBD1. Trimming cost V 5 bases and J 5 bases; bases outside gene matches: 8. CDR1 and CDR2 (germline): SGHTA, FQGNSA. The CDR3 consists of 15 residues. The CDR3 protein is CASSQRQGLNEKLFF. The CDR3 DNA reads TGTGCCAGCAGCCAGCGACAGGGTCTAAATGAAAAACTGTTTTTT.

The CDR3 coding sequence is TGTGCCAGCAGAGTTCGACGGACGGGGAACACCATATATTTT. Its protein product is CASRVRRTGNTIYF. The J gene is TRBJ1-3, the V gene TRBV5-6; D unclear. CDR3 length: 14 amino acids. V lost 5 bases and J lost 7, with 16 bases in between. Germline V gene sequence: CDR1 SGHDT, CDR2 YYEEEE.

This sequence joins TRBV29-1 and TRBJ2-3; D gene unclear. Looked up from germline, CDR1 is SQVTM and CDR2 is ANQGSEA. There are 14 residues in the CDR3. With 5 bases removed from V and 0 bases from J, the gap between germline ends came to 12 bases. CDR3 nucleotide sequence: TGCAGCGTTTCCACTTGGAGTAGCACAGATACGCAGTATTTT. This sequence encodes CSVSTWSSTDTQYF.